The 15 T cell receptor beta chains given below trace back to one sample, sequenced in a study of blood T cell repertoires in COVID-19. The assay was immunoSEQ multiplex PCR, and TCRdb's table has in-frame clones only and misses some. The table lists about 55,000 clones, roughly 90% of them singletons, with around 8% in the top ten. Sequenced input: peripheral blood. The receptors derive from a man aged 60-69 years with active COVID-19.

DNA for the CDR3: TGCGCCAGCAGCCATATAGATCTACTCTCCTACAATGAGCAGTTCTTC. Its protein product is CASSHIDLLSYNEQFF. This chain connects TRBV4-1 to TRBJ2-1; D gene ambiguous. Germline V lookup: CDR1 MGHRA, CDR2 YSYEKL. V gave up 3 bases and J gave up 0 bases, with 12 bases separating them. The CDR3 loop spans 16 amino acids.

This clone was found once. The chain carries TRBV5-1 and TRBJ2-5, with D tentatively TRBD2 (5 bases). V was cut by 4 bases and J by 2 bases, with 24 bases left in between. Germline CDR1 reads SGHRS; CDR2 reads YFSETQ. The CDR3 contains 18 residues. CDR3 sequence reads: CASSRGREGRRWQETQYF. The CDR3 bases are TGCGCCAGCAGCCGAGGGAGAGAGGGTAGGCGATGGCAAGAGACCCAGTACTTC.

This chain links TRBV9 with TRBJ2-4, with TRBD2 matching over 10 bases. CDR1 and CDR2 (germline): SGDLS, YYNGEE. The CDR3 length is 16 residues. J lost 3 bases, V lost 2 bases, and 5 bases had no gene match. The CDR3 DNA reads as TGTGCCAGCAGCGTCCTAGCGGGAGAGGGCAAAAACATTCAGTACTTC. Its protein is CASSVLAGEGKNIQYF.

The chain couples TRBV19 to TRBJ2-1; D unresolved. V lost 3 bases to trimming and J lost 10 bases, with 16 bases between them. Germline V gene data show CDR1 as LNHDA and CDR2 as SQIVND (reference sequence). CDR3 length equals 14 residues. This CDR3 is CASSILTAAGEQFF. Written as DNA, the CDR3 is TGTGCCAGTAGTATCCTGACCGCGGCCGGCGAGCAGTTCTTC. Full variable domain (rest looked up from reference TRBV19 and TRBJ2-1): DGGITQSPKYLFRKEGQNVTLSCEQNLNHDAMYWYRQDPGQGLRLIYYSQIVNDFQKGDIAEGYSVSREKKESFPLTVTSAQKNPTAFYLCASSILTAAGEQFFGPGTRLTVL.

The chain links TRBV5-1 to TRBJ2-3; no clear D gene. CDR1 is SGHRS and CDR2 is YFSETQ in the germline V gene. The CDR3 covers 17 residues. V was pared by 5 bases and J by 0 bases, with 19 bases between. The chain's CDR3 is CASRNWAGASSTDTQYF. DNA of the CDR3: TGCGCCAGCAGAAACTGGGCTGGCGCGTCTAGCACAGATACGCAGTATTTT. The entire variable domain, with the rest obtained from reference TRBV5-1 and TRBJ2-3, is as follows: KAGVTQTPRYLIKTRGQQVTLSCSPISGHRSVSWYQQTPGQGLQFLFEYFSETQRNKGNFPGRFSGRQFSNSRSEMNVSTLELGDSALYLCASRNWAGASSTDTQYFGPGTRLTVL.

J is TRBJ1-1 and V is TRBV3-1 (or the pseudogene TRBV3-2); no definite D call. CDR1 and CDR2 from the germline V gene are LGHDT and YNNKEL (reference sequence). The CDR3 is made up of 13 amino acids. The ends were cut back, 6 bases at V and 1 base at J, with 9 bases in the middle. CDR3 protein: CASSQHGNTEAFF. Written as DNA, the CDR3 is TGTGCCAGCAGTCAACACGGGAACACTGAAGCTTTCTTT.

The chain links TRBV12-5 to TRBJ2-5; possibly TRBD2 for D (6 bases). Germline V gene data show CDR1 as LGHNT and CDR2 as FRNRAP. CDR3 length: 17 amino acids. Trimming removed 5 bases at V and 1 base at J, with 20 bases between. Here the CDR3 reads CASGRVEGLRGQETQYF. The CDR3 bases are TGTGCTAGTGGTCGCGTGGAGGGCTTAAGGGGCCAAGAGACCCAGTACTTC.

The gene calls are TRBV5-1 and TRBJ2-1, with D possibly TRBD2 on 6 matching bases. The CDR3 consists of 15 residues. Germline CDR1 reads SGHRS; CDR2 reads YFSETQ. V gave up 0 bases and J gave up 8 bases, with 15 bases separating them. CDR3 in DNA: TGCGCCAGCAGCTTGGCCGGGACTCTCTTAGATGAGCAGTTCTTC. Translated, it gives CASSLAGTLLDEQFF.

Comment on this clone: Its ends do not fully match the called genes, so a read error is possible. The rearrangement links TRBV5-6 to TRBJ1-6, with 10 bases matching TRBD1. CDR1 is SGHDT, CDR2 YYEEEE, per germline. The CDR3 has 13 residues. Here the CDR3 reads CASSSDRGSPLYF. In DNA form, the CDR3 reads TGTGCCAGCAGCTCGGACAGGGGGTCACCCCTCTACTTT.

This chain links TRBV3-1 (or the pseudogene TRBV3-2) with TRBJ2-1; 10 bases are shared with TRBD2. The CDR3 runs 15 residues. Trimming took 4 bases from V and 5 from J; bases not matched to a gene: 5. CDR1 LGHDT and CDR2 YNNKEL come from the germline V gene (reference sequence). CDR3 nucleotide sequence: TGTGCCAGCAGCCCTTATAGCGGGAGGCACAATGAGCAGTTCTTC. Protein product: CASSPYSGRHNEQFF.

The chain is built from TRBV11-2 and TRBJ2-1; D ambiguous. V shed 3 bases and J shed 9 bases, with 3 bases lying between them. The CDR3 extends over 10 amino acids. Germline V CDR1 and CDR2: SGHAT, FQNNGV. The CDR3 DNA reads TGTGCCAGCAGCTTCGGTGAGCAGTTCTTC. Translation gives CASSFGEQFF.

The chain couples TRBV5-1 to TRBJ1-2; 8 nucleotides align to TRBD1. V lost 4 bases to trimming and J lost 6 bases; unmatched junction nucleotides: 8. CDR1 is SGHRS, CDR2 YFSETQ, per germline. The CDR3 is 14 amino acids. This CDR3 is CASSPRQGTDGYTF. CDR3 nucleotide sequence: TGCGCCAGCAGCCCCCGACAGGGGACGGATGGCTACACCTTC.

The gene calls are TRBV28 and TRBJ2-5, with TRBD2 matching over 16 bases. After removal of 5 bases from V and 5 bases from J, the junction contained 2 bases not matched to a gene. Germline-derived CDR1 and CDR2 are MDHEN and SYDVKM. The CDR3 is 15 residues long. The CDR3 nucleotides are TGTGCCAGCAGTGGGACTAGCGGGAGGGGGGAGACCCAGTACTTC. Protein product: CASSGTSGRGETQYF.

The chain employs TRBV7-6 and TRBJ2-1, with 7 bases fitting TRBD1. The CDR3 has 15 amino acids. Trimming at V came to 6 bases and at J to 7 bases, leaving 12 bases not matched to a gene. Germline-derived CDR1 and CDR2 are SGHVS and FNYEAQ. The DNA of the CDR3 is TGTGCCAGCAGTCGAACCCAGGGGGTGCGGAATGAGCAGTTCTTC. Protein sequence: CASSRTQGVRNEQFF.

This chain links TRBV6-6 with TRBJ2-7, with 11 bases matching TRBD2. The germline V gene encodes CDR1 MNHNY and CDR2 SVGAGI (reference sequence). The CDR3 extends over 16 amino acids. V was clipped by 6 bases and J by 2 bases; unmatched bases: 9. This CDR3 is CASRPGLAGPTYEQYF. The CDR3, as DNA: TGTGCCAGCAGGCCAGGACTAGCGGGCCCTACCTACGAGCAGTACTTC.